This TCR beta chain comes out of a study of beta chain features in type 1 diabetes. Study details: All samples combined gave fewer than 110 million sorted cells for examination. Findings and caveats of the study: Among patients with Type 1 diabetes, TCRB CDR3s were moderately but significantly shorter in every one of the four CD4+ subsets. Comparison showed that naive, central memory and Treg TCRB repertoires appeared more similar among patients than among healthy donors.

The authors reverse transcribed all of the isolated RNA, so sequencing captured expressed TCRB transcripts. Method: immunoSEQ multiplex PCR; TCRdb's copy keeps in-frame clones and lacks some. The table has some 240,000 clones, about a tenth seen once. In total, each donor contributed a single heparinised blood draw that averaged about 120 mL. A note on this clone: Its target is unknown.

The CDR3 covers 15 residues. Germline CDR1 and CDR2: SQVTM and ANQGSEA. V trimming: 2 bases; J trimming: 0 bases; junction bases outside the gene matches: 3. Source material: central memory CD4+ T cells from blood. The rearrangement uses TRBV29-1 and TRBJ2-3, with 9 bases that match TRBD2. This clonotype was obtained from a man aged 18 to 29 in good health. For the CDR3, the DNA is TGCAGCGTTGAACGTCTAGCGGGAAGCACAGATACGCAGTATTTT. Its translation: CSVERLAGSTDTQYF.